The present entry profiles one T cell receptor (beta chain) with its context. What it binds is unknown. The data are from a study of shared clonotypes between healthy human individuals. General study findings and limits: Read depth was anticipated to influence clonotype sharing among donors.

Some clones are missing from TCRdb's copy, which holds only in-frame ones; the method was immunoSEQ multiplex PCR. The sample comprises approximately 470,000 clones, 70% to 85% of which are singletons, and 12% rests with the top ten. V dropped 10 bases and J dropped 3 bases, with 12 bases sitting between them. Per germline, CDR1 SGHAT and CDR2 FQNNGV. This CDR3 region has 13 residues. The clonotype was recovered from a woman aged 40 to 50 in good health. Some clones in this sample may be carry-over from other donors' samples. The chain links TRBV11-2 to TRBJ2-2; D call uncertain. Sample: PBMCs. For the CDR3, the DNA is TGTGCCAAGGTTCCGGTACACACCGGGGAGCTGTTTTTT. Amino acid sequence: CAKVPVHTGELFF.